This T cell receptor (beta chain) emerged from a study of PD-L1 blockade in urothelial cancer. Across the study: Per blood sample, T cells had a median of around 150,000.

In the case of this clone: The antigen remains unidentified.

Overall study results and limits: By 3 weeks, tumor-associated blood clones had expanded more in durable-benefit patients.

Time point described: peripheral blood 6 weeks after treatment start. Germline CDR1 is GTSNPN and CDR2 is SVGIG (reference sequence). CDR3 length equals 16 residues. V was trimmed by 4 bases and J by 0 bases, leaving 18 bases between them. Method: immunoSEQ multiplex PCR; TCRdb's copy keeps in-frame clones and lacks some. In the table there are tens of thousands of clones, 80% to 90% of which are singletons. The rearrangement uses TRBV30 and TRBJ1-2, with D possibly being TRBD1 (6 bases). The sequences come from PBMCs, collected around atezolizumab (anti-PD-L1) treatment. The TCR comes from a man aged 55 to 70 with urothelial cancer. CDR3 bases: TGTGCCTGGACCCAAACCTGGGACAACGCTAACTATGGCTACACCTTC. As protein: CAWTQTWDNANYGYTF.